This T cell receptor beta chain was identified during a study of early T cells in non-severe SARS-CoV-2 infection (dated by TCRdb to the early 2020s). The study in broad terms: Bulk RNA from unsorted whole blood was used for TCR sequencing, so alpha and beta chains could not be paired. What the authors observed across the whole study: VDJdb matching was skewed toward anti-spike CD8 responses, so virus-specific expansions were likely underestimated and private and CD4 specificities were missed.

Comments on this clonotype: The antigen it recognizes is unknown. There are no base qualities to consult, and no much larger clone falls within one base.

Libraries were built with 5' RACE. TCRdb names NextSeq 500 as the instrument used. To correct for sequencing error and PCR bias, the TCR library protocol tagged individual cDNA molecules with unique molecular identifiers. Both TCR alpha and beta chains were sequenced, and tight co-correlation was observed between alpha and beta sequence abundances in each sample. Turning to the authors' computational methods: Decombinator V4 was used to annotate TCR sequences for V gene, J gene and CDR3. TCRs were defined as expanded if a significant change between any two time points was detected under a Poisson model with p below 0.0001. TCR abundances were normalised to the total number of TCRs sequenced per sample and expressed as counts per million. TRAV1-2 paired with TRAJ12, TRAJ20 or TRAJ33 defined MAIT TCRs, while TRAV10 paired with TRAJ18 defined iNKT TCRs. VDJdb, accessed 1 November 2021, was searched for CMV, EBV and SARS-CoV-2 annotated TCRs, with TCRs annotated for multiple antigens excluded. TCRdb itself trimmed the public reads at Q25 with fastp, ran MiXCR and retained productive beta chains. Rows with a matching CDR3 protein are joined into one entry that keeps the most common DNA and genes. TCRdb's processing, not the study's, gives the V and J calls here. This sample gives 90,000 to 130,000 distinct CDR3 sequences in total; 10% to 15% of them show up just once. The top ten hold around 4.1% of the sample.

A case-control design nested within a healthcare worker cohort in London, UK, was used, with weekly nasopharyngeal swab PCR tests and blood sampling performed. Healthcare workers were recruited during the week of the UK lockdown, between 23 and 31 March 2020, and followed weekly for up to about 15 weeks. Here V drops 5 bases and J drops 4 bases, and the junction holds 7 bases not matched to any gene. The CDR3 runs 15 residues from the cysteine to the phenylalanine. Only CDR3 DNA is held: 45 bases, read in frame from base 1. Via the germline V gene, CDR1 is MNHEY and CDR2 SVGAGI. This receptor was taken from an adult who was a healthcare worker with PCR-confirmed SARS-CoV-2 infection or an uninfected control (not recorded which). Source: whole blood, taken at baseline. The receptor chain draws on TRBV6-5 and TRBJ2-2; 7 nucleotides in the junction match TRBD1. This receptor carries the CDR3 CASSAGTVGTGELFF. The DNA sequence is as follows: TGTGCCAGCAGTGCCGGGACAGTAGGCACCGGGGAGCTGTTTTTT.